The subject of this entry is one T cell receptor beta chain. These data are taken from a study of T-cell reconstitution after alpha-beta-depleted transplantation in children. Germline V gene data show CDR1 as SGHTA and CDR2 as FQGNSA. The CDR3 loop spans 14 amino acids. With V trimmed by 7 bases and J by 0 bases, 1 base remained unmatched. Unique molecular identifiers featured in how the TCRbeta library was prepared. TCRdb itself ran the PCR reads through MiXCR, one entry per CDR3 protein. This table has around 360,000 distinct CDR3 sequences, 10% appearing once. The origin of this receptor is a human donor who donated a stem cell graft to a child with acute lymphoblastic leukemia. This rearrangement joins TRBV7-2 to TRBJ2-1; 9 bases line up with TRBD2. This specimen was PBMCs from the stem cell graft donor, taken from the stem cell graft. This chain's CDR3 is CASNSGSSYNEQFF. The CDR3, as DNA: TGTGCCAGCAATAGCGGGAGCTCCTACAATGAGCAGTTCTTC.